The present T cell receptor (beta chain) was sequenced within a study of early T cells in non-severe SARS-CoV-2 infection. Individual cDNA molecules received unique molecular identifiers during library preparation. TCRdb independently ran MiXCR on the 5' RACE reads; one entry per CDR3 protein. The sample has about 36,000 distinct CDR3 sequences, 3% to 4% seen once. This clonotype showed up many times. This CDR3 has 20 residues. Trimming cost V 2 bases and J 3 bases; bases outside gene matches: 15. CDR1 MNHNS and CDR2 SASEGT come from the germline V gene. This sequence originates from an adult who was a healthcare worker with PCR-confirmed SARS-CoV-2 infection or an uninfected control (not recorded which). The J gene is TRBJ1-5, the V gene TRBV6-1; 11 bases map to TRBD1. The sequenced material came from whole blood. The CDR3 region has the DNA TGTGCCAGCAGTGAAAGGATCATTGTTCGGGGACAGGGGGTCAATCAGCCCCAGCATTTT. Its protein is CASSERIIVRGQGVNQPQHF.